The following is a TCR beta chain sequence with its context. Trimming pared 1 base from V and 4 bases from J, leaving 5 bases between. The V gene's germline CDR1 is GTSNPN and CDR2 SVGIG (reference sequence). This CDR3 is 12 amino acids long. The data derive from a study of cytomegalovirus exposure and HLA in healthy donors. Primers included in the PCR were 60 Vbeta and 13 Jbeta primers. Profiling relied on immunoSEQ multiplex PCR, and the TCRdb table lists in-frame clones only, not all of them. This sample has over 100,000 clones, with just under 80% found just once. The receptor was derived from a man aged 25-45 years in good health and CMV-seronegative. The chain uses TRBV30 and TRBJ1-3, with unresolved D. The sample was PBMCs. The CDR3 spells CAWSAEGNTIYF. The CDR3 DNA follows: TGTGCCTGGAGTGCCGAGGGAAACACCATATATTTT. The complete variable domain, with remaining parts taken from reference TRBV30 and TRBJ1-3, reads SQTIHQWPATLVQPVGSPLSLECTVEGTSNPNLYWYRQAAGRGLQLLFYSVGIGQISSEVPQNLSASRPQDRQFILSSKKLLLSDSGFYLCAWSAEGNTIYFGEGSWLTVV.